The next 28 T cell receptor beta chains were all read from a single sample in a study. TCRdb re-called the 5' RACE reads with MiXCR, one entry per CDR3 protein. The repertoire holds around 50,000 distinct CDR3 sequences, with more than 15% as singletons. The specimen was naive CD4+ T cells sorted from blood. Described subset: naive CD4+ T cells, CD4+CD45RA+CD25-. These receptors were collected from a female donor with breast cancer.

The V and J genes are TRBV5-1 and TRBJ2-3; TRBD2 aligns across 7 bases. Germline trimming cut 1 base from V and 1 base from J; bases unmatched to any gene: 3. This CDR3 is built from 15 residues. In germline, CDR1 is SGHRS, CDR2 YFSETQ. CDR3 loop: CASSLSSGRTDTQYF. The CDR3, as DNA: TGCGCCAGCAGCTTGTCTAGCGGACGCACAGATACGCAGTATTTT.

A note on this clonotype: One end of the junction does not line up with germline, which may come from a read error. CDR3: CASSYSLIPGTGHSPLHF. The CDR3 DNA sequence: TGCGCCAGCAGTTACTCACTAATCCCCGGGACAGGGCATTCACCCCTCCACTTT. This rearrangement joins TRBV6-5 to TRBJ1-6; 9 positions agree with TRBD1. Germline CDR1 is MNHEY and CDR2 is SVGAGI. The CDR3 consists of 18 residues.

The chain has TRBV6-1 and TRBJ2-3; D is uncertain. Germline V CDR1 and CDR2: MNHNS, SASEGT. The CDR3 consists of 14 residues. V lost 6 bases, J lost 1 base, and 11 bases lay in between. This chain's CDR3 is CASSLQVGTDTQYF. In DNA form, the CDR3 reads TGTGCCAGCAGCCTCCAGGTTGGCACAGATACGCAGTATTTT.

This clonotype was recorded a few times. V is TRBV7-3 and J is TRBJ2-3, with 13 bases that match TRBD2. Germline V lookup: CDR1 SGHTA, CDR2 FQGTGA. J gave up 5 bases and V 3 bases, and 2 bases lay outside the gene matches. The CDR3 is 15 residues long. Here the CDR3 DNA reads TGTGCCAGCAGCTTGGGACTAGCGGGAAGAGATACGCAGTATTTT. Protein sequence: CASSLGLAGRDTQYF.

This clonotype occurred a few times. The chain combines TRBV7-2 with TRBJ2-5; D is ambiguous. The length of the CDR3 is 16 residues. CDR1 is SGHTA, CDR2 FQGNSA, per germline. Trimming pared 0 bases from V and 1 base from J, leaving 12 bases between. The CDR3, as DNA: TGTACCAGCAGCTTAGCCGGAGTAGGCTTCCAAGAGACCCAGTACTTC. Protein sequence: CTSSLAGVGFQETQYF. The variable domain in full, with the rest retrieved from reference TRBV7-2 and TRBJ2-5, is GAGVSQSPSNKVTEKGKDVELRCDPISGHTALYWYRQSLGQGLEFLIYFQGNSAPDKSGLPSDRFSAERTGGSVSTLTIQRTQQEDSAVYLCTSSLAGVGFQETQYFGPGTRLLVL.

This clonotype has only a few counts. The chain combines TRBV27 with TRBJ1-1; no reliable D call. Trimming shortened V by 3 bases and J by 5 bases, and 10 bases separated the two germline ends. CDR3 length: 13 amino acids. Germline V lookup: CDR1 MNHEY, CDR2 SMNVEV (reference sequence). CDR3 protein: CASSFREQTEAFF. As DNA, the CDR3 is TGTGCCAGCAGTTTCCGGGAGCAAACTGAAGCTTTCTTT.

V gene TRBV5-1 combines with J gene TRBJ2-2; possibly TRBD1 for D (6 bases). Trimming shortened V by 4 bases and J by 3 bases, and 13 bases separated the two germline ends. The CDR3 length is 15 residues. Germline CDR1 and CDR2: SGHRS and YFSETQ. The CDR3 coding sequence is TGCGCCAGCAGCCCCGGGACAACTTACACCGGGGAGCTGTTTTTT. Translated: CASSPGTTYTGELFF. Based on the CDR3 plus reference TRBV5-1 and TRBJ2-2, the full variable domain is KAGVTQTPRYLIKTRGQQVTLSCSPISGHRSVSWYQQTPGQGLQFLFEYFSETQRNKGNFPGRFSGRQFSNSRSEMNVSTLELGDSALYLCASSPGTTYTGELFFGEGSRLTVL.

The J gene is TRBJ2-5, the V gene TRBV7-3; perhaps TRBD1 as D (6 bases). The CDR3 length is 14 residues. Per the germline V gene, CDR1 is SGHTA and CDR2 is FQGTGA. V dropped 4 bases and J dropped 5 bases, with 14 bases sitting between them. Here the CDR3 DNA reads TGTGCCAGCAGCTCCGGACAGCCGGGGGAGACCCAGTACTTC. This translates into CASSSGQPGETQYF. Complete variable domain (other parts from reference TRBV7-3 and TRBJ2-5): GAGVSQTPSNKVTEKGKYVELRCDPISGHTALYWYRQSLGQGPEFLIYFQGTGAADDSGLPNDRFFAVRPEGSVSTLKIQRTERGDSAVYLCASSSGQPGETQYFGPGTRLLVL.

This clonotype has a handful of counts. The chain uses TRBV20-1 and TRBJ2-5; 14 nucleotides agree with TRBD2. In germline, CDR1 is DFQATT, CDR2 SNEGSKA (reference sequence). V lost 3 bases and J lost 4; bases outside the gene matches: 13. The CDR3 has 18 amino acids. This chain's CDR3 is CSARPDTPGTSGRETQYF. The CDR3 nucleotides read TGCAGTGCTAGGCCGGATACACCGGGGACTAGCGGGAGAGAGACCCAGTACTTC.

The genes are TRBV7-8 and TRBJ2-1; no clear D gene. The germline CDR1 and CDR2 sequences are SGHVS and FQNEAQ. The CDR3 spans 15 residues. Trimming left V 3 bases short and J 6 bases short, with 15 bases between. Here the CDR3 reads CASSFPAIVGNEQFF. DNA for the CDR3: TGTGCCAGCAGCTTTCCTGCAATAGTGGGCAATGAGCAGTTCTTC.

The chain carries TRBV14 and TRBJ2-5; 7 bases line up with TRBD2. Germline CDR1 reads SGHDN; CDR2 reads FVKESK. V gave up 4 bases and J gave up 5 bases; unmatched junction bases: 7. The CDR3 length is 14 residues. In DNA, the CDR3 is TGTGCCAGCAGCCCCCTAGGGAGGGCGGAGACCCAGTACTTC. Translating it yields CASSPLGRAETQYF.

The chain recombines TRBV12-3 or TRBV12-4 with TRBJ2-5; the D is unclear. There are 13 residues in the CDR3. The germline V and J ends were trimmed by 3 bases and 5 bases, with 10 bases remaining between them. This CDR3 reads CASSFGVAETQYF. CDR3 in DNA: TGTGCCAGCAGTTTTGGGGTGGCGGAGACCCAGTACTTC.

About this clonotype itself: A clone one base away is much larger, so this may be a read error. V is TRBV5-1 and J is TRBJ2-1; 9 bases map to TRBD2. The length of the CDR3 is 15 residues. Germline V gene lookup returns CDR1 SGHRS and CDR2 YFSETQ. V lost 1 base, J lost 6 bases, and 5 bases stayed unmatched. The CDR3 reads CASSLTAGGCNEQFF. The CDR3 DNA is TGCGCCAGCAGCTTGACAGCGGGGGGTTGCAATGAGCAGTTCTTC.

V usage is TRBV12-3 or TRBV12-4 and J usage is TRBJ2-2; tentatively, D is TRBD1 or TRBD2 (5 bases each). V lost 7 bases and J lost 6, with 15 bases in between. CDR3 length equals 14 residues. Here the CDR3 DNA reads TGTGCCAGCATGGGGGTAACGCGCCCCGGGGAGCTGTTTTTT. This translates into CASMGVTRPGELFF.

The V call is TRBV12-3 or TRBV12-4, the J call TRBJ2-3; D unresolved. V lost 7 bases and J lost 6, with 11 bases in between. CDR3 length: 12 amino acids. CDR3 nucleotide sequence: TGTGCCAGCACCCCCTTTAGGGATACGCAGTATTTT. Translation gives CASTPFRDTQYF.

This clonotype was observed a few times. This chain's CDR3 is CASSSGGRGTEAFF. CDR3 bases: TGTGCCAGCAGTTCAGGGGGCCGGGGTACTGAAGCTTTCTTT. The rearrangement joins TRBV12-3 or TRBV12-4 to TRBJ1-1; 8 bases fit TRBD1. The CDR3 covers 14 residues. With 4 bases clipped from V and 5 bases from J, the junction kept 6 bases outside the gene matches.

The chain links TRBV9 to TRBJ2-3; D is possibly TRBD2 (6 bases). Trimming cost V 1 base and J 4 bases, with 10 bases left between them. This CDR3 comprises 14 residues. From germline, CDR1 is SGDLS and CDR2 YYNGEE. Written as DNA, the CDR3 is TGTGCCAGCAGCGTAACTAGCTTGGCAGATACGCAGTATTTT. It codes for CASSVTSLADTQYF.

This clonotype was observed a single time. This may be a read error: a much more frequent sequence differs by one nucleotide. This CDR3 is CSASLGAWTTGEQFF. The CDR3 coding sequence is TGCAGTGCTAGTTTGGGGGCTTGGACCACCGGGGAGCAGTTTTTT. The chain links TRBV20-1 to TRBJ2-2, with D perhaps TRBD1 (6 bases). The CDR3 is 15 amino acids. Germline CDR1 DFQATT, CDR2 SNEGSKA (reference sequence).

This clonotype appeared many times. J is TRBJ1-3 and V is TRBV7-9; 8 nucleotides match TRBD1. The J segment lost 2 bases and the V segment lost 5 bases, leaving 5 bases of the junction unmatched. Germline lookup yields CDR1 SEHNR and CDR2 FQNEAQ (reference sequence). The CDR3 spans 15 residues. In nucleotides, the CDR3 is TGTGCCAGCAGCAATACAGGGGGAGCTGGAAACACCATATATTTT. Translated, it gives CASSNTGGAGNTIYF.

This clonotype was observed a few times. The chain is built from TRBV7-9 and TRBJ2-7, with TRBD1 matching 9 bases. The CDR3 is made up of 15 amino acids. In germline, CDR1 is SEHNR, CDR2 FQNEAQ (reference sequence). V shed 8 bases, J shed 5 bases, and the junction held 13 bases outside the gene matches. This chain's CDR3 is CASAPSGTGLDEQYF. DNA for the CDR3: TGTGCCAGCGCCCCATCCGGGACAGGGCTCGACGAGCAGTACTTC.

This clonotype was recorded at least ten times. The chain has TRBV20-1 and TRBJ2-5; 12 bases agree with TRBD2. V dropped 6 bases and J dropped 5; count of bases not matched to a gene: 4. Germline V gene lookup returns CDR1 DFQATT and CDR2 SNEGSKA (reference sequence). The CDR3 runs to 13 residues. In DNA form, the CDR3 reads TGCAGTGCCAATCTAGCGGGAGGGGAGACCCAGTACTTC. It is translated as CSANLAGGETQYF.

Comments on this clonotype: The junction departs from the called germline gene at one end, perhaps through a read error. V and J are TRBV14 and TRBJ1-2; D is undetermined. Germline CDR1 is SGHDN and CDR2 is FVKESK. This CDR3 is 8 amino acids long. The CDR3 region has the DNA TGTGCCAGCAGCCAAGGACTCTTC. Translating it yields CASSQGLF.

The rearrangement links TRBV24-1 to TRBJ2-1; 9 bases fit TRBD1. The CDR3 runs 17 residues. Germline CDR1 reads KGHDR; CDR2 reads SFDVKD. Trimming took 5 bases from V and 6 from J; bases not matched to a gene: 13. CDR3 sequence reads: CATSAPGTGNILNEQFF. As DNA, the CDR3 is TGTGCCACCAGTGCCCCCGGGACAGGGAATATCCTCAATGAGCAGTTCTTC.

The J gene is TRBJ2-5, the V gene TRBV15; 9 nucleotides agree with TRBD2. The CDR3 totals 15 residues. The trim removed 2 bases at V and 2 bases at J, leaving 3 bases unmatched. From germline, CDR1 is LNHNV and CDR2 YYDKDF (reference sequence). The CDR3 DNA reads as TGTGCCACCAGCAGACCTCTAGCGGGGCAAGAGACCCAGTACTTC. Encoded protein: CATSRPLAGQETQYF.

This clonotype appeared a few times. The chain recombines TRBV7-9 with TRBJ2-7; 9 positions match TRBD1. The CDR3 covers 15 residues. Germline values: CDR1 SEHNR, CDR2 FQNEAQ (reference sequence). The junction had 9 bases not matched to a gene; V was cut back by 5 bases and J by 4 bases. CDR3 DNA: TGTGCCAGCAGCCCCCTTGGACAGGGGTTTTACGAGCAGTACTTC. It codes for CASSPLGQGFYEQYF.

A few counts support this clonotype. This sequence joins TRBV9 and TRBJ1-2; D is unresolved. Germline V gives CDR1 SGDLS, CDR2 YYNGEE. This CDR3 comprises 14 residues. The V gene lost 4 bases and the J gene lost 3 bases, with 13 bases spanning the gap. In DNA, the CDR3 is TGTGCCAGCAGCCTAGTGGGTTTGGACTATGGCTACACCTTC. Protein: CASSLVGLDYGYTF.

This clonotype was picked up many times. This chain links TRBV5-1 with TRBJ2-7; D assignment may be TRBD1 or TRBD2 (5 bases each). Between the trimmed V and J ends, which lost 6 bases and 2 bases, there was a span of 15 bases. Per germline, CDR1 SGHRS and CDR2 YFSETQ. The CDR3 has 14 residues. The CDR3 loop is CASISGPGPYEQYF. The CDR3 DNA sequence: TGCGCCAGCATCTCAGGACCGGGGCCCTACGAGCAGTACTTC.

This chain uses TRBV28 with TRBJ2-5, with TRBD1 identical over 10 bases. In germline, CDR1 is MDHEN, CDR2 SYDVKM. V shed 1 base, J shed 5 bases, and the junction held 4 bases outside the gene matches. CDR3 length: 15 amino acids. The CDR3 reads CASSLLGQGKETQYF. DNA for the CDR3: TGTGCCAGCAGTTTATTGGGACAGGGGAAGGAGACCCAGTACTTC.